This T cell receptor (beta chain) was recovered during a study of beta chain features in type 1 diabetes. This CDR3 has 15 residues. V shed 7 bases and J 4 bases; nucleotides not matched to a gene: 10. From germline, CDR1 is SGDLS and CDR2 YYNGEE. Expressed TCRB transcripts were sequenced because the isolated RNA had all been reverse transcribed beforehand. Profiled with immunoSEQ multiplex PCR; TCRdb holds only in-frame clones, not every one. The sample contains around 140,000 clones, over 9.5% of which appear only once. The specimen sequenced was naive CD4+ T cells from blood. The chain employs TRBV9 and TRBJ2-2; 7 bases agree with TRBD1. The receptor's source is a man aged 18 to 29 in good health. The DNA for the CDR3 is TGTGCCAGCCATTCGTCGGGACAGCCCACCGGGGAGCTGTTTTTT. This sequence encodes CASHSSGQPTGELFF.